These 20 T cell receptor beta chains were all obtained from the same sample, sequenced in a study of T-cell memory formation after mild COVID-19. In TCRdb, the 5' RACE reads were re-called with MiXCR into one record per CDR3 protein. The data contain about 340,000 distinct CDR3 sequences, 15% to 20% of them singletons. Sequencing was performed on PBMCs or a T cell subset sorted from them (not recorded which). The receptors here all came from a man aged 18 to 29 who had mild COVID-19 (a few samples of this study predate the infection). Cell type and time point are not known.

This clonotype turned up a few times. The rearrangement joins TRBV6-2 or TRBV6-3 to TRBJ2-1; 12 bases are a match to TRBD2. The CDR3 contains 15 residues. Germline values: CDR1 MNHEY, CDR2 SVGEGT. The ends lost 6 bases at V and 7 bases at J; junction bases unmatched: 7. The CDR3 spells CASRASGGAVNEQFF. The CDR3 nucleotides are TGTGCCAGCAGAGCTAGCGGGGGGGCCGTAAATGAGCAGTTCTTC.

The chain couples TRBV29-1 to TRBJ2-1; a weak D match, TRBD2 (6 bases). Germline V gene lookup returns CDR1 SQVTM and CDR2 ANQGSEA. This CDR3 has 12 amino acids. The V end lost 7 bases, the J end lost 7 bases, and 14 bases lay between the germline ends. CDR3 DNA sequence: TGCAGCGCCGAACCAGGGAGGAATGAGCAGTTCTTC. It yields the protein CSAEPGRNEQFF.

This clonotype has only a few counts. The chain carries TRBV7-3 and TRBJ2-2; no clear D gene. CDR3 length equals 15 residues. The germline V gene has CDR1 SGHTA and CDR2 FQGTGA. V lost 0 bases, J lost 1 base, and 6 bases lay in between. CDR3 DNA sequence: TGTGCCAGCAGCTTAACCCGACAGAACACCGGGGAGCTGTTTTTT. Translating it yields CASSLTRQNTGELFF.

The rearrangement links TRBV27 to TRBJ2-3, with 8 bases fitting TRBD2. The V gene end was trimmed by 5 bases and the J gene end by 4 bases; junction bases not matched to a gene: 8. The CDR3 is 15 amino acids. Germline CDR1 is MNHEY and CDR2 is SMNVEV (reference sequence). CDR3 sequence: CASSLPGLAPDTQYF. CDR3 bases: TGTGCCAGCAGTCTACCCGGACTAGCCCCAGATACGCAGTATTTT.

This chain joins TRBV18 and TRBJ1-4; D not resolved. CDR1 is KGHSH and CDR2 is LQKENI in the germline V gene. The V end was cut by 3 bases, the J end by 0 bases, with 11 bases between. The CDR3 consists of 16 residues. The CDR3 reads CASSPLLRTTNEKLFF. The CDR3 nucleotides are TGTGCCAGCTCACCGCTCCTTCGGACAACTAATGAAAAACTGTTTTTT.

The V gene is TRBV10-3, the J gene TRBJ2-7, with 9 bases that match TRBD2. CDR1 is ENHRY and CDR2 is SYGVKD in the germline V gene. The CDR3 length is 17 residues. Losses at the gene ends were 1 base for V and 0 bases for J; bases not matched to a gene: 7. Here the CDR3 DNA reads TGTGCCATCAGTGAGTTAAGGACTAGCGAAAGCTCCTACGAGCAGTACTTC. Residues: CAISELRTSESSYEQYF.

This clonotype showed up many times. This chain joins TRBV11-3 and TRBJ2-1, with TRBD1 matching over 7 bases. Germline V gives CDR1 SGHNT, CDR2 YENEEA. J was trimmed by 4 bases and V by 4 bases; bases with no gene match: 7. This CDR3 has 15 amino acids. CDR3 protein: CASSSRWDSYNEQFF. DNA of the CDR3: TGTGCCAGCAGCTCCCGTTGGGACAGTTACAATGAGCAGTTCTTC.

This rearrangement joins TRBV5-1 to TRBJ1-1; D unresolved. V gave up 5 bases and J gave up 1 base, with 9 bases separating them. CDR3 length: 13 amino acids. Germline V gene data show CDR1 as SGHRS and CDR2 as YFSETQ. CDR3 nucleotide sequence: TGCGCCAGCAGGTGGGAGCAGAACACTGAAGCTTTCTTT. This sequence encodes CASRWEQNTEAFF.

V usage is TRBV18 and J usage is TRBJ1-4, with D unclear. The CDR3 extends over 13 amino acids. Between the trimmed V and J ends, which lost 6 bases and 1 base, there was a span of 6 bases. The germline V gene encodes CDR1 KGHSH and CDR2 LQKENI. The DNA of the CDR3 is TGTGCCAGCTCTGGAGGAACTAATGAAAAACTGTTTTTT. Residues: CASSGGTNEKLFF.

V is TRBV7-3 and J is TRBJ1-1; 8 bases fit TRBD1. V was pared by 5 bases and J by 6 bases, with 17 bases of the junction left unmatched. Germline lookup yields CDR1 SGHTA and CDR2 FQGTGA. This CDR3 has 17 amino acids. CDR3 in DNA: TGTGCCAGCAGCCAATCCGGTCACAGGGGGACTAGCTCTGAAGCTTTCTTT. Residues: CASSQSGHRGTSSEAFF.

This clonotype was seen many times. The chain employs TRBV5-1 and TRBJ1-2; 11 bases agree with TRBD1. The CDR3 consists of 15 residues. The ends lost 4 bases at V and 6 bases at J; junction bases unmatched: 8. Germline V gene lookup returns CDR1 SGHRS and CDR2 YFSETQ. The CDR3 loop reads CASSAWTGGLDGYTF. CDR3 nucleotides: TGCGCCAGCAGCGCATGGACAGGGGGCCTAGATGGCTACACCTTC.

The CDR3 DNA follows: TGTGCCAGCCTCTCCGGGACAGATAGCTATGGCTACACCTTC. The encoded protein is CASLSGTDSYGYTF. This chain uses TRBV28 with TRBJ1-2, with 7 positions matching TRBD1. The CDR3 is 14 residues long. The V segment lost 8 bases and the J segment 4 bases; nucleotides outside the gene matches: 10. Germline V gene data show CDR1 as MDHEN and CDR2 as SYDVKM.

This clonotype was found a few times. This sequence joins TRBV6-2 or TRBV6-3 and TRBJ2-3; D unresolved. Germline values: CDR1 MNHEY, CDR2 SVGEGT. The CDR3 is 14 amino acids. The V end was cut by 7 bases, the J end by 6 bases, with 17 bases between. CDR3 DNA: TGTGCCAGCACCTTACTCCGTATTTCGGATACGCAGTATTTT. As protein: CASTLLRISDTQYF.

This rearrangement joins TRBV11-2 to TRBJ1-6; D gene ambiguous. CDR1 and CDR2 from the germline V gene are SGHAT and FQNNGV. There are 14 residues in the CDR3. Trimming took 5 bases from V and 6 from J, leaving 11 bases between them. The CDR3 DNA reads TGTGCCAGCAGCCCTCAATCGTCTAATTCACCCCTCCACTTT. It translates to CASSPQSSNSPLHF.

This clonotype was detected only a few times. The rearrangement uses TRBV18 and TRBJ1-5; D not certain. The germline gives CDR1 KGHSH, CDR2 LQKENI. V was trimmed by 3 bases and J by 7 bases, leaving 10 bases between them. CDR3 length: 13 residues. In DNA, the CDR3 is TGTGCCAGCTCACCGGACCCGGGACAGCCCCAGCATTTT. Translating it yields CASSPDPGQPQHF.

This clonotype was detected only a few times. This chain joins TRBV28 and TRBJ1-5; 8 bases line up with TRBD1. Unmatched junction bases numbered 7, after V lost 7 bases and J lost 2 bases. The CDR3 runs 15 residues. Germline-derived CDR1 and CDR2 are MDHEN and SYDVKM. This CDR3 is CASIQGARGNQPQHF. The CDR3 nucleotides are TGTGCCAGCATCCAGGGGGCTCGCGGCAATCAGCCCCAGCATTTT.

This clonotype has more than one count but fewer than ten. The genes are TRBV18 and TRBJ1-1; 8 positions agree with TRBD1. V shed 3 bases, J shed 3 bases, and the junction held 9 bases outside the gene matches. CDR1 and CDR2 (germline): KGHSH, LQKENI. The CDR3 totals 16 residues. The CDR3 nucleotides are TGTGCCAGCTCACCCCTGACAGGGGCTGAGTACACTGAAGCTTTCTTT. Its translation is CASSPLTGAEYTEAFF.

This clonotype has just a few counts. This chain connects TRBV6-5 to TRBJ1-2; no definite D call. Germline lookup yields CDR1 MNHEY and CDR2 SVGAGI. The CDR3 has 14 amino acids. V was shortened by 8 bases and J by 0 bases, with 13 bases between the two germline ends. The CDR3 is CASGPGSSNYGYTF. CDR3 bases: TGTGCCAGCGGCCCTGGGTCGTCTAACTATGGCTACACCTTC.

V gene TRBV4-1 combines with J gene TRBJ2-1, with D possibly matching TRBD2 (5 bases). Per the germline V gene, CDR1 is MGHRA and CDR2 is YSYEKL. V gave up 0 bases and J gave up 2 bases, with 11 bases separating them. The CDR3 sequence is 16 residues long. CDR3 in DNA: TGCGCCAGCAGCCAAGATTGGAAGGGAGCCTACAATGAGCAGTTCTTC. It yields the protein CASSQDWKGAYNEQFF.

This clonotype was counted a few times. The chain carries TRBV4-3 and TRBJ1-5, with 8 positions matching TRBD1. In germline, CDR1 is LGHNA, CDR2 YSLEER. The CDR3 extends over 16 amino acids. Trimming took 4 bases from V and 2 from J; bases not matched to a gene: 7. CDR3 region: CASSREQGGGNQPQHF. The CDR3 nucleotides read TGCGCCAGCAGCCGGGAACAGGGGGGAGGCAATCAGCCCCAGCATTTT.